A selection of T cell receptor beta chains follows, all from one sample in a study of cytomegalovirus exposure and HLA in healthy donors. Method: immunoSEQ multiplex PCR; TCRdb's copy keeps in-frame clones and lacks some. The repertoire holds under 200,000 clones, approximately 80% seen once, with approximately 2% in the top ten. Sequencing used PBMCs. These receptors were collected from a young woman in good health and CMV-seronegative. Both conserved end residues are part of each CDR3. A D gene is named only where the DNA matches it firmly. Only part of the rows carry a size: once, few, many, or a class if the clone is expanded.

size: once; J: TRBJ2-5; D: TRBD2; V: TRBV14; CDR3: CASSHLGTSGISWQYF; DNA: TGTGCCAGCAGCCACCTGGGGACTAGCGGGATCAGTTGGCAGTACTTC
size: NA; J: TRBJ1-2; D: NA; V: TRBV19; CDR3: CASSIWEDVGYGYTF; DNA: TGTGCCAGTAGTATTTGGGAGGACGTGGGCTATGGCTACACCTTC
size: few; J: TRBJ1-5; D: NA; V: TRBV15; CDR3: CATSSPIGVGNQPQHF; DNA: TGTGCCACCAGCAGCCCGATCGGGGTGGGGAATCAGCCCCAGCATTTT
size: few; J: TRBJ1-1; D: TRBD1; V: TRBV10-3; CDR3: CAISVQGGDRGAFF; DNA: TGTGCCATCAGTGTCCAAGGGGGGGACAGGGGAGCTTTCTTT
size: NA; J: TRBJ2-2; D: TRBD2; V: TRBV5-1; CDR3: CASSLDGLAGVGLFF; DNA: TGCGCCAGCAGCTTGGATGGACTGGCGGGGGTCGGGCTGTTTTTT
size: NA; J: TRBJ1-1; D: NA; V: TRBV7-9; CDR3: CASSGGGTEAFF; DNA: TGTGCCAGCAGCGGGGGAGGAACTGAAGCTTTCTTT
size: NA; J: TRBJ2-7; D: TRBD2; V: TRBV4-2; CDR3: CASSHGGGAYEQYF; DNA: TGTGCCAGCAGCCATGGCGGGGGGGCCTACGAGCAGTACTTC
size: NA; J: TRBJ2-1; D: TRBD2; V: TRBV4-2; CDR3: CASSQEGSGTFYNEQFF; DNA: TGTGCCAGCAGCCAAGAGGGTAGCGGGACGTTCTACAATGAGCAGTTCTTC
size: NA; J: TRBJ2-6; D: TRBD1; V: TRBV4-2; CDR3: CASSPRQGARSGANVLTF; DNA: TGTGCCAGCAGCCCACGACAGGGGGCGCGATCTGGGGCCAACGTCCTGACTTTC
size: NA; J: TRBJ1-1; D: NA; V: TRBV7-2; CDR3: CASSAQGSRYTEAFF; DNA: TGTGCCAGCAGCGCCCAGGGTTCTCGTTACACTGAAGCTTTCTTT
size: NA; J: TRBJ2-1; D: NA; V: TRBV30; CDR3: CAWSNELTRPTDEQFF; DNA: TGTGCCTGGAGTAATGAGCTAACGCGTCCTACCGATGAGCAGTTCTTC
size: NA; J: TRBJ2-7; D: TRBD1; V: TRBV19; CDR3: CASGKGTEYEQYF; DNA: TGTGCCAGTGGCAAGGGGACAGAGTACGAGCAGTACTTC
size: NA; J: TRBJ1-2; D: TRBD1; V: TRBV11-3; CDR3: CANPNAPPDRGPGGYTF; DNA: TGTGCCAACCCCAACGCCCCTCCGGACAGGGGGCCGGGTGGCTACACCTTC
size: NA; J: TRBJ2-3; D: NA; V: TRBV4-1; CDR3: CASSPSTRISTDTQYF; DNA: TGCGCCAGCAGCCCCTCCACTAGGATTAGCACAGATACGCAGTATTTT
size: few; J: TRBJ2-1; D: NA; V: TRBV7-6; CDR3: CASSLSSRSEQFF; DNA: TGTGCCAGCAGCCTCTCTAGCCGAAGTGAGCAGTTCTTC
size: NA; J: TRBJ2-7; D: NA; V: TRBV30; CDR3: CAWSGAGGLDF; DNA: TGTGCCTGGAGTGGGGCCGGAGGGCTAGACTTC
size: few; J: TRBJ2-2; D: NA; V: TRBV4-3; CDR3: CASSQLPNTGELFF; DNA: TGCGCCAGCAGCCAACTACCAAACACCGGGGAGCTGTTTTTT
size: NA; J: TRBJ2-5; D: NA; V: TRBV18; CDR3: CASSPLAETQYF; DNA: TGTGCCAGCTCACCTCTAGCGGAGACCCAGTACTTC
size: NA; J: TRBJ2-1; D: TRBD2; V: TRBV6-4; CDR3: CASSPTLRFGGGNYNEQFF; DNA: TGTGCCAGCAGTCCCACCCTGCGTTTTGGCGGGGGAAATTACAATGAGCAGTTCTTC
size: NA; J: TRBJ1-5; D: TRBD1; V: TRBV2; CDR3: CASSPGQGLRGSNQPQHF; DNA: TGTGCCAGCAGTCCGGGACAGGGTTTACGAGGGAGCAATCAGCCCCAGCATTTT
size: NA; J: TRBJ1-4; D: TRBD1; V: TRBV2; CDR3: CASSETGGTEKLFF; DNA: TGTGCCAGCAGTGAGACAGGGGGCACTGAAAAACTGTTTTTT
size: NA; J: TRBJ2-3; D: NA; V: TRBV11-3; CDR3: CASSPRRGGSSDTQYF; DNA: TGTGCCAGCAGCCCCCGTCGCGGGGGCTCCTCTGATACGCAGTATTTT
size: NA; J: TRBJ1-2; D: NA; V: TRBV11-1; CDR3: CASSLAPAGPPYGYTF; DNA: TGTGCCAGCAGCTTAGCGCCGGCAGGGCCTCCATATGGCTACACCTTC
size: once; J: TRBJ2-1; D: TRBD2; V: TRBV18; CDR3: CASSLPVGGGYNEQFF; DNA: TGTGCCAGCTCCCTTCCAGTCGGCGGGGGATACAATGAGCAGTTCTTC
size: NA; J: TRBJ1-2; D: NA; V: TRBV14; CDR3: CASSPRFIVDYGYTF; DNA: TGTGCCAGCAGCCCCCGATTTATAGTTGATTATGGCTACACCTTC
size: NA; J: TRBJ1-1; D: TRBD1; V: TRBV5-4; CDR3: CASSFPGQGRNTEAFF; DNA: TGTGCCAGCAGCTTCCCGGGACAGGGGCGGAACACTGAAGCTTTCTTT
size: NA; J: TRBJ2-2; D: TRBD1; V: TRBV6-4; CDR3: CASSLKQGADTGELFF; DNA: TGTGCCAGCAGCCTGAAACAGGGGGCAGACACCGGGGAGCTGTTTTTT
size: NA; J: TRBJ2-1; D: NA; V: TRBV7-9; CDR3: CSSSPRRVASYNEQFF; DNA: TGTTCCAGCAGCCCTCGAAGGGTAGCGTCGTACAATGAGCAGTTCTTC
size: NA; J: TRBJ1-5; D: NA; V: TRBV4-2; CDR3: CASSQAYRVNQPQHF; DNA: TGTGCCAGCAGCCAAGCCTATCGGGTCAATCAGCCCCAGCATTTT
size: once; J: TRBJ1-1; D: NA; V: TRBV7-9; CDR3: CASSPSWAAFF; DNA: TGTGCCAGCAGCCCCTCCTGGGCAGCTTTCTTT
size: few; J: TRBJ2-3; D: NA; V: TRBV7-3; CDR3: CASSLVTFGPPRDTQYF; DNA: TGTGCCAGCAGCTTAGTGACTTTCGGCCCTCCTAGGGATACGCAGTATTTT
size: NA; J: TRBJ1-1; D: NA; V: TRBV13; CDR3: CASSLRTAGFDEAFF; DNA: TGTGCCAGCAGCTTGAGAACGGCGGGCTTCGATGAAGCTTTCTTT
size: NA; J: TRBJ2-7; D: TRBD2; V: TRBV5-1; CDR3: CASSLAASGGTLSYEQYF; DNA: TGCGCCAGCAGCCTCGCCGCTAGCGGGGGGACCCTCTCCTACGAGCAGTACTTC